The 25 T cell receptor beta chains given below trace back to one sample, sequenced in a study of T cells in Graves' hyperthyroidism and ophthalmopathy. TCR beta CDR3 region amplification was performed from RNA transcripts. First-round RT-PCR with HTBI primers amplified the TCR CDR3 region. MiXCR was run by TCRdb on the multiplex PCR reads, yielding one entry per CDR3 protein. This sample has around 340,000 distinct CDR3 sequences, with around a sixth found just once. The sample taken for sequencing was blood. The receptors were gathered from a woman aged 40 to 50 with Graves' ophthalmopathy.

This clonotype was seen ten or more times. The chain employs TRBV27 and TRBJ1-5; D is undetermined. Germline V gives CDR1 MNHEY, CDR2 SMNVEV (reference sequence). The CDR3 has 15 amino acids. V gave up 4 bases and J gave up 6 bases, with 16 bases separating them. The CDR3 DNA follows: TGTGCCAGCAGTTCGGGGATGCCGGCCAGTCAGCCCCAGCATTTT. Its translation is CASSSGMPASQPQHF.

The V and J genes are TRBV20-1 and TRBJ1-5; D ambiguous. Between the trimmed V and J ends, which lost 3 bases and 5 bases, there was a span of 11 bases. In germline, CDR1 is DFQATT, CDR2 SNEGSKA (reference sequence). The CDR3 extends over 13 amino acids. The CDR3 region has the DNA TGCAGTGCTAGGCGAGCCGTGGATCAGCCCCAGCATTTT. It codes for CSARRAVDQPQHF.

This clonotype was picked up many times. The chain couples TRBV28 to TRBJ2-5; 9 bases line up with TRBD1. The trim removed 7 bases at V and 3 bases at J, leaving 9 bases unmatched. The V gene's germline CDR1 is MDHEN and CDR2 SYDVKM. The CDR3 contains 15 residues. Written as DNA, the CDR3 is TGTGCCAGCACCCGACCCGGGACAGGGAAAGAGACCCAGTACTTC. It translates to CASTRPGTGKETQYF.

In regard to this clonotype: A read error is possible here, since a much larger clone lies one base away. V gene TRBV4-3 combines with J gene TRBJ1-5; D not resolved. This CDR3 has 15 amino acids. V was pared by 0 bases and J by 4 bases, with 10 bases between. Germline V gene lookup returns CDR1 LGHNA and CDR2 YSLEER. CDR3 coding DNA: TGCGCCAGCAGCCAAGACAGGAGGAAAAATCAGCCCCAGCATTTT. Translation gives CASSQDRRKNQPQHF.

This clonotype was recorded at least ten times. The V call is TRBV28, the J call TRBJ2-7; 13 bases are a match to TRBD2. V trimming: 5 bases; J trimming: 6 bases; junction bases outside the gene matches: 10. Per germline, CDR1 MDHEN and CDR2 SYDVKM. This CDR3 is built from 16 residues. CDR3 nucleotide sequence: TGTGCCAGCAGTAAGAAAGGGACTAGCGGGACAGGCGAGCAGTACTTC. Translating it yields CASSKKGTSGTGEQYF.

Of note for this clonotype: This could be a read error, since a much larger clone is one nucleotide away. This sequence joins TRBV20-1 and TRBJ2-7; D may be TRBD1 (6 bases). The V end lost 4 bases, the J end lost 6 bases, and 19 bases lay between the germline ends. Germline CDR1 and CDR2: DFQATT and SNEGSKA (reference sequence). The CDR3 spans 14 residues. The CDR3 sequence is CSAMLPQGSGEQYF. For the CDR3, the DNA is TGCAGTGCTATGCTACCACAGGGATCAGGCGAGCAGTACTTC.

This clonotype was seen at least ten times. In nucleotides, the CDR3 is TGTGCCAGCAGTTACTCGGGGACAGGGATCGATCACGAGCAGTACTTC. This gives the protein CASSYSGTGIDHEQYF. The chain uses TRBV6-2 or TRBV6-3 and TRBJ2-7; 9 bases are a match to TRBD1. Germline assignment: CDR1 MNHEY and CDR2 SVGEGT. V lost 0 bases to trimming and J lost 5 bases; unmatched junction nucleotides: 8. CDR3 size: 16 residues.

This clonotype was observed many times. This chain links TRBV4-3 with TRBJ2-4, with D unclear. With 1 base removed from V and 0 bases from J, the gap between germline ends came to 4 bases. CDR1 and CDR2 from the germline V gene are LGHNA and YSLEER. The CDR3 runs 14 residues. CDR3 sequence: CASSQGLAKNIQYF. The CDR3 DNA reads TGCGCCAGCAGCCAAGGTCTAGCCAAAAACATTCAGTACTTC.

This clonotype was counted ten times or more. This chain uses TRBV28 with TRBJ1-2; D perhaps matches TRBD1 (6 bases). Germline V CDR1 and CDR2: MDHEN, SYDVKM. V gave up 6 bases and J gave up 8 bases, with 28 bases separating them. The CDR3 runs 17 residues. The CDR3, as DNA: TGTGCCAGCAGCTCGACTGGTGGGGGGGGGCGTGGAAGCGGCTACACCTTC. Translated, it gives CASSSTGGGGRGSGYTF.

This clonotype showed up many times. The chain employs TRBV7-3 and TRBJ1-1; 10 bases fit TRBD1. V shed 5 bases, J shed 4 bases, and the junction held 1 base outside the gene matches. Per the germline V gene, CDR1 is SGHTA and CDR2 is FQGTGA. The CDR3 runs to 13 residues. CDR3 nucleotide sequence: TGTGCCAGCAGCCGGACAGGGGGCACTGAAGCTTTCTTT. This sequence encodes CASSRTGGTEAFF.

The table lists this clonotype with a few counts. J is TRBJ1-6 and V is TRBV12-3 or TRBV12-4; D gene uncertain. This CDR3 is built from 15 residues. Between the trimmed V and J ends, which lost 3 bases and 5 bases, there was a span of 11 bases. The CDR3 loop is CASSFGWLNNSPLHF. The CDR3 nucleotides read TGTGCCAGCAGTTTTGGGTGGTTGAATAATTCACCCCTCCACTTT.

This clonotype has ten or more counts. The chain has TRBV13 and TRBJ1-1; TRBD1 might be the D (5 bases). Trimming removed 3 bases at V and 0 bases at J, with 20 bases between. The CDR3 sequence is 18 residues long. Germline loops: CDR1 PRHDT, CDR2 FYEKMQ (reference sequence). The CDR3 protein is CASSFWSHVGQVNTEAFF. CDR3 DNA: TGTGCCAGCAGCTTTTGGTCCCACGTGGGGCAGGTGAACACTGAAGCTTTCTTT. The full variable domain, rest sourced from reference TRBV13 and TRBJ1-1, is AAGVIQSPRHLIKEKRETATLKCYPIPRHDTVYWYQQGPGQDPQFLISFYEKMQSDKGSIPDRFSAQQFSDYHSELNMSSLELGDSALYFCASSFWSHVGQVNTEAFFGQGTRLTVV.

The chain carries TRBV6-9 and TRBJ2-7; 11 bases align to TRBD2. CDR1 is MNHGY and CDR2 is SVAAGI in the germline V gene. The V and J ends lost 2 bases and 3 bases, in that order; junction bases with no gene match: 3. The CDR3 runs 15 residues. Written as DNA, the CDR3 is TGTGCCAGCAGTTATGGGACTAGCGGAATCTACGAGCAGTACTTC. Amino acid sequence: CASSYGTSGIYEQYF.

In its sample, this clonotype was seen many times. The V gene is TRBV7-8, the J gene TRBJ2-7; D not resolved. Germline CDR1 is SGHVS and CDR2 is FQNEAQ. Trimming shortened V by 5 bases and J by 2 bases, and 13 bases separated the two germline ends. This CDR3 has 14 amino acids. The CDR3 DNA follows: TGTGCCAGCAGCCCAGGCAGGTTAACCTACGAGCAGTACTTC. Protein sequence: CASSPGRLTYEQYF.

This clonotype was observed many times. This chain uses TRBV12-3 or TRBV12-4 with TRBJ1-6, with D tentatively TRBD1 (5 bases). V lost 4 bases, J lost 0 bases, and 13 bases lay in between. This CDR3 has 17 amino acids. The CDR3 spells CASSSRYRSSYNSPLHF. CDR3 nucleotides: TGTGCCAGCAGTTCCCGATACAGGAGCTCCTATAATTCACCCCTCCACTTT.

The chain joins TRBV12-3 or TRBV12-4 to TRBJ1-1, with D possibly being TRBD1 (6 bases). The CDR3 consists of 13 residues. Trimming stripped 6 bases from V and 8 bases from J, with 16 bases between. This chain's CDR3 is CASSRPGQREAFF. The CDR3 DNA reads TGTGCCAGCAGCCGGCCGGGACAAAGAGAAGCTTTCTTT.

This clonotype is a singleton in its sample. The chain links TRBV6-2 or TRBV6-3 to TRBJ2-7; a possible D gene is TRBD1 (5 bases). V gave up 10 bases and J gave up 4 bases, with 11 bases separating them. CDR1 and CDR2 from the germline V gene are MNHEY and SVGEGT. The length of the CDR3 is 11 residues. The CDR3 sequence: CATTDMYEQYF. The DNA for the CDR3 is TGTGCCACCACGGACATGTACGAGCAGTACTTC.

The CDR3 sequence is CSARVVDSYEQYF. The CDR3 coding sequence is TGCAGTGCTAGAGTAGTGGACAGCTACGAGCAGTACTTC. The rearrangement uses TRBV20-1 and TRBJ2-7, with D perhaps TRBD1 (6 bases). Germline V CDR1 and CDR2: DFQATT, SNEGSKA (reference sequence). The CDR3 runs 13 residues. Trimming took off 1 base at V and 3 bases at J, with 10 bases between the two ends.

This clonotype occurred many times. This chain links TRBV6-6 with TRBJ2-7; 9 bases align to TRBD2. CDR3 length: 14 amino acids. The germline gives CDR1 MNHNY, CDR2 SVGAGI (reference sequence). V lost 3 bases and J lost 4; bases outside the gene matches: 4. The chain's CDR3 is CASSYSGSRYEQYF. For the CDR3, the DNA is TGTGCCAGCAGTTATAGCGGGAGTAGGTACGAGCAGTACTTC.

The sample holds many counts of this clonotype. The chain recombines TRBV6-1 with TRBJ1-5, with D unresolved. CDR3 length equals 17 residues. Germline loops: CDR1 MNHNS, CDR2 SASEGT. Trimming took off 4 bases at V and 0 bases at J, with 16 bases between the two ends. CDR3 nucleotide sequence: TGTGCCAGCAGTGTAGACAAAGGAGGATCTAGCAATCAGCCCCAGCATTTT. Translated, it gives CASSVDKGGSSNQPQHF.

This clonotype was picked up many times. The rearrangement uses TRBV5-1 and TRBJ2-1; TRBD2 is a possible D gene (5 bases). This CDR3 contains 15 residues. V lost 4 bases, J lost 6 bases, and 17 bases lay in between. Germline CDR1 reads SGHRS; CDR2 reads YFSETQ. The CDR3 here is CASSQTKREGNEQFF. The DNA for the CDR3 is TGCGCCAGCAGCCAGACTAAAAGAGAGGGCAATGAGCAGTTCTTC.

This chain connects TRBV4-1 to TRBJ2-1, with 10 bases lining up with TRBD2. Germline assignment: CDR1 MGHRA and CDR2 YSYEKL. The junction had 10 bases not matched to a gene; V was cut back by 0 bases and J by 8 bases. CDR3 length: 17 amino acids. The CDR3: CASSQEISGRARDEQFF. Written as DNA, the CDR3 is TGCGCCAGCAGCCAAGAAATAAGCGGGAGGGCCAGGGATGAGCAGTTCTTC.

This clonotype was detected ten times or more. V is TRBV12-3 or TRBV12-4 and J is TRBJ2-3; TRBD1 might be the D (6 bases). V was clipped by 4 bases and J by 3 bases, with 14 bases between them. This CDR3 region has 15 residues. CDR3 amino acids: CASSSKIGQTDTQYF. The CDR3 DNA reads TGTGCCAGCAGTTCGAAAATAGGACAGACAGATACGCAGTATTTT.

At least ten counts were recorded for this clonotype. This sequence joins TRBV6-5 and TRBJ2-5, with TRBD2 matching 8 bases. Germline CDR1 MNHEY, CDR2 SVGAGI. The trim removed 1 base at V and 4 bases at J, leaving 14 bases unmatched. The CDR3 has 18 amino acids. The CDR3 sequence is CASSYFEPGLGSGETQYF. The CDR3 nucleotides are TGTGCCAGCAGTTACTTCGAACCGGGACTAGGGTCGGGAGAGACCCAGTACTTC.

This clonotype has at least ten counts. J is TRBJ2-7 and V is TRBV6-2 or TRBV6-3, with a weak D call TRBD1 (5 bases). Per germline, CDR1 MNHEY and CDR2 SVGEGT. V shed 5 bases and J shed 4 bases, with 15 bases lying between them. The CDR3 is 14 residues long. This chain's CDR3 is CASSPTASNYEQYF. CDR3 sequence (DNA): TGTGCCAGCAGTCCGACAGCCTCTAATTACGAGCAGTACTTC.